The entry below gives a single TCR beta chain sequence along with its context. It has no known antigen specificity. Within one base of it there is no much larger clone, and no base qualities were kept. This entry is derived from a study of cytomegalovirus exposure and HLA in healthy donors (dated by TCRdb to about 2017). Regarding the study in general: According to a later analysis, the approximately 120 validation repertoires were produced on the same platform as the 600 to 850 repertoires of the first cohort. The study aimed to test whether signatures of past pathogen exposure could be identified by cataloging public T cell receptors. Besides the first cohort of around 700 subjects, a separate validation cohort made up of roughly 120 different subjects was used. To predict cytomegalovirus infection status, the study combined high-throughput TCR immunosequencing, statistical association of individual TCRs with disease status, and machine learning.

Trimming removed 3 bases from V and 3 bases from J; the gene matches leave 5 bases unexplained. Based on the germline V gene (reference sequence), the CDR1 and CDR2 sequences are LNHDA and SQIVND. The CDR3 contains 15 residues, cysteine and phenylalanine counted. Just CDR3 DNA is preserved here, 45 bases in frame from base 1. Study-wide findings and limitations: Of the cluster scores, 85% to 95% were above 0 in a later analysis, which found that TCRs clustered in the first cohort also tended to co-occur in the 120 validation repertoires. Across donors, most TCR sequences were observed very rarely, whereas some public TCRs were present in many individuals. It was suggested by the authors that the approach could potentially be generalized to other disease states and immunological phenotypes. Cytomegalovirus status was reported to be diagnosed by the classifier with high specificity and sensitivity in both the original and validation cohorts. The validation cohort had no HLA typing available for a later analysis, so co-occurrence within that cohort was assessed over all 130 or so repertoires. A few of the identified cytomegalovirus-associated TCR beta chains were confirmed in vitro to be specific for cytomegalovirus antigens. The study gave a list of more than 150 TCR beta chains associated with cytomegalovirus.

To prepare the library, the immunoSEQ multiplex PCR assay was applied. The authors processed their data as follows. A statistical classification framework was developed to diagnose cytomegalovirus status using the catalog of TCR beta chain sequences. TCRdb mirrors the immuneACCESS table, restricted to in-frame sequences. Some clones are absent from its copies; in checked studies, under half trace to an unresolved V gene, and the reason for the others is unknown. V and J calls and clone size are those listed in that table; D and trimming were worked out from the DNA. The sample has tens of thousands of clones on record, around 94% of them singletons. The ten top clones hold around 2% of the sample. Separate from the roughly 650-subject first cohort, the validation cohort of roughly 110 subjects was the group to which the donors belonged.

The chain employs TRBV19 and TRBJ1-5; a stretch of 7 junction bases matches TRBD1. The receptor comes from a man younger than 35 in good health and CMV-seronegative. Sequencing was performed on PBMCs. The nucleotide sequence reads TGTGCCAGTAGTATCCGACAGGGAATCAATCAGCCCCAGCATTTT. This encodes CASSIRQGINQPQHF.